This T cell receptor (beta chain) was identified during a study of low-dose radiotherapy and immunotherapy resistance in tumors. Study details: Cohort 1 was given 0.5 Gy per fraction every 2 weeks, for 6.5 Gy total. From cycle 1 day 1, patients took oral aspirin 300 mg every day for four cycles.

TRAV- and TRBV-specific primers, spanning alpha and beta chains, primed first-strand cDNA. TCR amplification involved roughly 21 PCR cycles with a constant-region primer and V-primer adapter. In vitro transcription amplified the mRNA that had been isolated. TCRdb passed the reads through MiXCR, listing each CDR3 protein once. The sample consists of tens of thousands of distinct CDR3 sequences, 9.4% of them appearing once. The time point denotes: before trial treatment. Germline-derived CDR1 and CDR2 are SGHNT and YYREEE (reference sequence). Losses at the gene ends were 5 bases for V and 1 base for J; bases not matched to a gene: 2. The CDR3 consists of 15 residues. This clonotype came up many times.

Source: PBMCs, taken before treatment. The sequence derives from a male donor with prostate cancer. V gene TRBV5-4 combines with J gene TRBJ2-2; TRBD1 matches 10 bases. The CDR3 protein is CASRRDRGNTGELFF. CDR3 sequence (DNA): TGTGCCAGCAGACGGGACAGGGGGAACACCGGGGAGCTGTTTTTT. Looking up the rest from reference TRBV5-4 and TRBJ2-2 gives the full variable domain: ETGVTQSPTHLIKTRGQQVTLRCSSQSGHNTVSWYQQALGQGPQFIFQYYREEENGRGNFPPRFSGLQFPNYSSELNVNALELDDSALYLCASRRDRGNTGELFFGEGSRLTVL.